This T cell receptor beta chain is from a study of breast tumors, draining lymph nodes, adjacent tissues. Study-level results: Data fit most tumor T cells coming from lymph node, expanding in tumor. Tumor TCR diversity was below lymph nodes but above nontumor tissue.

This clonotype has at least ten counts. Its target is not known. Breast cancer patients provided tissue from their axillary draining lymph nodes. After removal of 1 base from V and 5 bases from J, the junction contained 13 bases not matched to a gene. Per the germline V gene, CDR1 is SQVTM and CDR2 is ANQGSEA. The CDR3 length is 16 residues. TCRdb itself ran the multiplex PCR reads through MiXCR, one entry per CDR3 protein. This repertoire shows a few hundred thousand distinct CDR3 sequences, less than 40% found once; its top ten account for approximately 3.6%. The V and J genes are TRBV29-1 and TRBJ2-5; 7 bases are shared with TRBD2. The sequencing input was axillary lymph node tissue. The receptor was derived from a female donor with breast cancer. Some clones in this sample may be carry-over from other donors' samples. CDR3 residues: CSVEGGRGRALETQYF. CDR3 nucleotide sequence: TGCAGCGTTGAAGGGGGTCGAGGGAGGGCCCTCGAGACCCAGTACTTC.